The entry below gives a single T cell receptor beta chain sequence along with its context. What it binds is unknown. Using a J-beta primer mix together with a sample-barcoded 5' primer, a second PCR was run for roughly 6 to 12 cycles. TCRdb analysed the 5' RACE reads with MiXCR anew, one entry per CDR3 protein. The sample consists of 1.5 million to 2 million distinct CDR3 sequences, 40% to 55% of them appearing once. The study recruited healthy Caucasian donors from Russia who were aged roughly 6 to 95. For every donor, a draw yielded about 9.7 milliliters of peripheral blood. Total RNA was extracted at no less than 6 micrograms per sample. The sample originates from a study of blood T cells in healthy people across ages. Study-wide findings and caveats: Significant beta diversity loss was already apparent by age roughly 38, declining roughly linearly.

Germline assignment: CDR1 DFQATT and CDR2 SNEGSKA (reference sequence). This CDR3 spans 13 amino acids. With 2 bases removed from V and 3 bases from J, the gap between germline ends came to 7 bases. The origin of this receptor is a woman aged 40 to 50 in good health. What was sequenced was blood. The V gene is TRBV20-1, the J gene TRBJ1-4; D gene ambiguous. Here the CDR3 reads CSARNNANEKLFF. Here the CDR3 DNA reads TGCAGTGCTAGAAATAACGCTAATGAAAAACTGTTTTTT.